Reported below is one T cell receptor beta chain. Its antigen is currently unknown. This entry is derived from a study of cytomegalovirus exposure and HLA in healthy donors. The ends were cut back, 5 bases at V and 5 bases at J, with 8 bases in the middle. The CDR3 spans 11 residues. Germline assignment: CDR1 GTSNPN and CDR2 SVGIG (reference sequence). Findings and caveats of the study: A later analysis, which compared TCR beta chains of equal frequency, found the HLA-associated ones more clonally expanded.

The PCR used 60 Vbeta and 13 Jbeta primers. Profiling relied on immunoSEQ multiplex PCR, and the TCRdb table lists in-frame clones only, not all of them. The table has some 150,000 clones, around 80% seen once; the top ten hold about 4.3%. The chain has TRBV30 and TRBJ2-3; D not resolved. The sequenced sample was PBMCs. The clonotype originates from a man aged 30-40 years in good health and CMV-seronegative. DNA of the CDR3: TGTGCCTGGGTAGTTGAAGATACGCAGTATTTT. Amino acid sequence: CAWVVEDTQYF. Together with reference TRBV30 and TRBJ2-3, the CDR3 gives the full variable domain: SQTIHQWPATLVQPVGSPLSLECTVEGTSNPNLYWYRQAAGRGLQLLFYSVGIGQISSEVPQNLSASRPQDRQFILSSKKLLLSDSGFYLCAWVVEDTQYFGPGTRLTVL.